These T cell receptor beta chains were read from a single sample in a study of T cells in Graves' hyperthyroidism and ophthalmopathy. TCRdb independently ran MiXCR on the multiplex PCR reads; one entry per CDR3 protein. The sample includes about 400,000 distinct CDR3 sequences, 15% to 17% of them seen just once. Sample: blood. All receptors come from a woman in her late teens or twenties with Graves' hyperthyroidism. CDR3s include the opening cysteine and the closing phenylalanine or tryptophan. A D gene is named only where the DNA matches it firmly. Where a row states a size, it is once, few, many or the class of an expanded clone; other rows omit it.

>many|-|TRBJ1-2|TRBV5-1
TGCGCCAGCAGCTTGGCAGGGGAGAGCAACTATGGCTACACCTTC
CASSLAGESNYGYTF
>many|-|TRBJ1-2|TRBV12-3/TRBV12-4
TGTGCCAGCAGTTTCGGACAGTCGTATGGCTACACCTTC
CASSFGQSYGYTF
>few|-|TRBJ1-5|TRBV20-1
TGCAGTGCTAGACGGGGGGCCCGGCAGCCCCAGCATTTT
CSARRGARQPQHF
>many|TRBD2|TRBJ2-2|TRBV20-1
TGCAGTGCTAGCTCCGGGACTACTAACACCGGGGAGCTGTTTTTT
CSASSGTTNTGELFF
>many|TRBD2|TRBJ2-1|TRBV12-3/TRBV12-4
TGTGCCAGCAGTACTACTAGCGGGGGAGTCTACAATGAGCAGTTCTTC
CASSTTSGGVYNEQFF
>many|TRBD2|TRBJ2-7|TRBV4-2
TGTGCCAGCAGCCAAGAGCTAGCGGGGGGGCGGGACGAGCAGTACTTC
CASSQELAGGRDEQYF
>many|TRBD2|TRBJ2-4|TRBV5-1
TGCGCCAGCAGAGCTAGCGGTGGCAAAAACATTCAGTACTTC
CASRASGGKNIQYF
>many|-|TRBJ1-4|TRBV6-1
TGTGCCAGCGGTTCGGCAACTAATGAAAAACTGTTTTTT
CASGSATNEKLFF
>-|TRBD2|TRBJ2-5|TRBV12-3/TRBV12-4
TGTGCCAGCAGTTTAAAGGGCCCAAGACTAGCGGGAGGCCAGTACCAAGAGACCCAGTACTTC
CASSLKGPRLAGGQYQETQYF
>many|TRBD1|TRBJ1-5|TRBV19
TGTGCCAGTAGTACCACCGGGACAGGGGACCTTCTGCCCCAGCATTTT
CASSTTGTGDLLPQHF
>many|-|TRBJ1-2|TRBV27
TGTGCCAGCAGTTTACGGTCCAGGGCTGGTGGCTACACCTTC
CASSLRSRAGGYTF
>few|-|TRBJ1-5|TRBV19
TGTGCCAGTAGTAAGGGTTTTAGAGGGGACGGGCAGCCCCAGCATTTT
CASSKGFRGDGQPQHF
>many|-|TRBJ1-5|TRBV6-1
TGTGCCAGCAGTGAAGAGGGGCGCGTGGTTCAGCCCCAGCATTTT
CASSEEGRVVQPQHF
>few|-|TRBJ2-7|TRBV5-1
TGCGCCAGCAACAGAGGCCCCAGCTCCTACGAGCAGTACTTC
CASNRGPSSYEQYF
>few|-|TRBJ1-6|TRBV4-1
TGCGCCAGCAGCCAAGATCGGGGGGGGTTTAATTCACCCCTCCACTTT
CASSQDRGGFNSPLHF
>-|-|TRBJ2-1|TRBV5-1
TGCGCCAGCAGCTTCGTTCGGGGGAGCTCCTACAATGAGCAGTTCTTC
CASSFVRGSSYNEQFF